These 24 T cell receptor beta chains were all obtained from the same sample, sequenced in a study of T cells in Graves' hyperthyroidism and ophthalmopathy. Researchers took RNA transcripts and amplified the TCR beta CDR3 regions from them. With the HTBI primer set, the TCR CDR3 went through a first round of RT-PCR. TCRdb redid the calling of the multiplex PCR reads with MiXCR, one entry per CDR3 protein. The sample has under 500,000 distinct CDR3 sequences, more than 13% seen once. Sequenced sample: blood. These receptor sequences come from a man aged 45-65 years with Graves' ophthalmopathy.

On this clonotype itself: A much larger clone lies a single base off, so this may be a read error. The CDR3 does not end in the conserved phenylalanine or tryptophan, so this is likely a read error. The V gene is TRBV5-1, the J gene TRBJ1-1; D ambiguous. Germline V gene sequence: CDR1 SGHRS, CDR2 YFSETQ. The CDR3 spans 13 residues. Trimming shortened V by 6 bases and J by 5 bases, and 14 bases separated the two germline ends. CDR3 protein: CASKLNPETEAFS. In nucleotides, the CDR3 is TGCGCCAGCAAACTAAACCCGGAGACTGAAGCTTTCTCT.

This clonotype was observed many times. The chain links TRBV11-2 to TRBJ2-3; D gene unclear. Between the trimmed V and J ends, which lost 8 bases and 3 bases, there was a span of 9 bases. The CDR3 has 12 residues. Germline assignment: CDR1 SGHAT and CDR2 FQNNGV. The CDR3 DNA follows: TGTGCCAGCTTCTCCCCAACAGATACGCAGTATTTT. Its translation: CASFSPTDTQYF.

This clonotype was seen at least ten times. V is TRBV20-1 and J is TRBJ2-3; D ambiguous. V lost 3 bases, J lost 5 bases, and 12 bases lay in between. CDR1 and CDR2 from the germline V gene are DFQATT and SNEGSKA (reference sequence). The CDR3 is made up of 13 amino acids. The CDR3 DNA follows: TGCAGTGCTAGTATTTCCTCCGGAGATACGCAGTATTTT. Translating gives CSASISSGDTQYF.

The chain joins TRBV6-5 to TRBJ1-6; D uncertain. Germline lookup yields CDR1 MNHEY and CDR2 SVGAGI. Trimming pared 2 bases from V and 10 bases from J, leaving 15 bases between. The CDR3 consists of 15 residues. This CDR3 is CASSYLSEIGSPLHF. In nucleotides, the CDR3 is TGTGCCAGCAGTTACCTATCCGAAATTGGGTCACCCCTCCACTTT.

This clonotype has ten or more counts. The chain uses TRBV19 and TRBJ2-7; 11 nucleotides line up with TRBD2. V was pared by 7 bases and J by 7 bases, with 3 bases of the junction left unmatched. CDR1 is LNHDA and CDR2 is SQIVND in the germline V gene (reference sequence). This CDR3 is 12 amino acids long. CDR3 protein: CASNLAGGEQYF. The CDR3, as DNA: TGTGCCAGTAATCTAGCGGGAGGAGAGCAGTACTTC.

The CDR3 region is CSVGLGAGNTEAFF. The CDR3 DNA is TGCAGCGTTGGACTAGGGGCAGGGAACACTGAAGCTTTCTTT. The rearrangement links TRBV29-1 to TRBJ1-1, with TRBD1 as a possible D gene (5 bases). The germline V gene has CDR1 SQVTM and CDR2 ANQGSEA. The CDR3 has 14 amino acids. V was pared by 4 bases and J by 1 base, with 13 bases between.

The gene calls are TRBV20-1 and TRBJ2-5; TRBD2 matches 11 bases. Germline CDR1 is DFQATT and CDR2 is SNEGSKA (reference sequence). The ends lost 4 bases at V and 4 bases at J; junction bases unmatched: 5. The CDR3 covers 14 residues. The CDR3 loop is CSAKPLAGVETQYF. Here the CDR3 DNA reads TGCAGTGCTAAACCACTAGCGGGAGTAGAGACCCAGTACTTC.

Only a few counts were recorded for this clonotype. V gene TRBV20-1 combines with J gene TRBJ2-1; unclear D gene. From germline, CDR1 is DFQATT and CDR2 SNEGSKA (reference sequence). V was trimmed by 0 bases and J by 6 bases, leaving 12 bases between them. CDR3 length: 14 amino acids. The CDR3 region is CSARDRRSTNEQFF. The CDR3 region has the DNA TGCAGTGCTAGAGATCGGCGTTCTACCAATGAGCAGTTCTTC.

This clonotype was recorded once. DNA for the CDR3: TGTGCCACCAGCGGAGGCCTTAGCGGGAGCTACCACGAGCAGTACTTC. Its protein product is CATSGGLSGSYHEQYF. This sequence joins TRBV15 and TRBJ2-7; 9 nucleotides match TRBD2. Losses at the gene ends were 5 bases for V and 5 bases for J; bases not matched to a gene: 13. This CDR3 has 16 amino acids. Germline V lookup: CDR1 LNHNV, CDR2 YYDKDF (reference sequence).

Regarding this clonotype: A much more abundant neighbour one base away suggests this may be a read error. The chain has TRBV7-2 and TRBJ2-3; D is possibly TRBD2 (6 bases). CDR1 is SGHTA and CDR2 is FQGNSA in the germline V gene. The length of the CDR3 is 15 residues. In DNA form, the CDR3 reads TGTGTCAGCTGTATAGCGGCATCTAGCACAGATACGCAGTATTTT. Amino acids: CVSCIAASSTDTQYF. Variable domain in full (rest from reference TRBV7-2 and TRBJ2-3): GAGVSQSPSNKVTEKGKDVELRCDPISGHTALYWYRQSLGQGLEFLIYFQGNSAPDKSGLPSDRFSAERTGGSVSTLTIQRTQQEDSAVYLCVSCIAASSTDTQYFGPGTRLTVL.

This clonotype was found many times. The genes are TRBV20-1 and TRBJ2-2, with 8 bases fitting TRBD2. Germline CDR1 and CDR2: DFQATT and SNEGSKA (reference sequence). The length of the CDR3 is 16 residues. Unmatched junction bases numbered 8, after V lost 0 bases and J lost 5 bases. In DNA, the CDR3 is TGCAGTGCTAGAGATCTCGCGGGAGGTGGAACCGGGGAGCTGTTTTTT. Encoded protein: CSARDLAGGGTGELFF.

The chain uses TRBV5-1 and TRBJ1-5; TRBD1 matches 8 bases. The CDR3 runs 15 residues. V lost 2 bases to trimming and J lost 5 bases; unmatched junction nucleotides: 6. Germline-derived CDR1 and CDR2 are SGHRS and YFSETQ. The CDR3 DNA sequence: TGCGCCAGCAGCTTAGGGCAGGGGGCTGATCAGCCCCAGCATTTT. This translates into CASSLGQGADQPQHF.

This clonotype was seen repeatedly, ten times or more. The DNA of the CDR3 is TGTGCCAGCAGCTTACGGGGGATCAATGAGCAGTTCTTC. Protein product: CASSLRGINEQFF. V usage is TRBV13 and J usage is TRBJ2-1; a weak D match, TRBD2 (6 bases). With 2 bases removed from V and 6 bases from J, the gap between germline ends came to 8 bases. Germline-derived CDR1 and CDR2 are PRHDT and FYEKMQ (reference sequence). The CDR3 covers 13 residues.

V is TRBV20-1 and J is TRBJ1-1; D not certain. The ends were cut back, 0 bases at V and 11 bases at J, with 19 bases in the middle. Germline CDR1 is DFQATT and CDR2 is SNEGSKA (reference sequence). The CDR3 has 14 residues. The CDR3 DNA reads TGCAGTGCTAGAGATTGGAACTTACTAGGTGGTGCTTTCTTT. Its protein product is CSARDWNLLGGAFF.

In its sample, this clonotype was seen many times. The chain joins TRBV2 to TRBJ1-1; D is ambiguous. Germline V gene data show CDR1 as SNHLY and CDR2 as FYNNEI. V gave up 6 bases and J gave up 1 base, with 12 bases separating them. The length of the CDR3 is 14 residues. The DNA of the CDR3 is TGTGCCAGCAGCGACCCAGGAGAGAACACTGAAGCTTTCTTT. Amino acid sequence: CASSDPGENTEAFF.

CDR3 residues: CASRRGLADQETQYF. The DNA of the CDR3 is TGTGCCAGCAGAAGGGGACTAGCGGACCAAGAGACCCAGTACTTC. The chain carries TRBV7-9 and TRBJ2-5; 11 nucleotides align to TRBD2. Germline V gene lookup returns CDR1 SEHNR and CDR2 FQNEAQ (reference sequence). J lost 0 bases, V lost 6 bases, and 3 bases had no gene match. There are 15 residues in the CDR3.

For this clonotype: A single base separates this from a much larger clone, so it may be a read error. This rearrangement joins TRBV5-1 to TRBJ2-7; D unresolved. This CDR3 has 15 residues. Germline CDR1 reads SGHRS; CDR2 reads YFSETQ. CDR3 DNA: TGCGCCAGCAGCTTGGGCGGCCAGAACTCCTACGAGCAGCACTTC. Translated: CASSLGGQNSYEQHF.

This clonotype was observed at least ten times. The chain is built from TRBV20-1 and TRBJ2-1; 10 positions agree with TRBD2. The germline gives CDR1 DFQATT, CDR2 SNEGSKA (reference sequence). The CDR3 extends over 17 amino acids. V was pared by 7 bases and J by 0 bases, with 12 bases of the junction left unmatched. The chain's CDR3 is CSGKREGLLVSYNEQFF. As DNA, the CDR3 is TGCAGTGGCAAGCGGGAGGGTCTCCTTGTCTCCTACAATGAGCAGTTCTTC.

The chain has TRBV12-3 or TRBV12-4 and TRBJ2-1; 7 nucleotides match TRBD1. The CDR3 covers 14 residues. With V trimmed by 10 bases and J by 1 base, 7 bases remained unmatched. Here the CDR3 reads CATRGTASYNEQFF. The CDR3 DNA reads TGTGCCACCCGTGGGACAGCATCCTACAATGAGCAGTTCTTC.

This clonotype was seen a handful of times. V and J are TRBV19 and TRBJ1-2; 7 bases fit TRBD1. CDR3 length: 13 amino acids. CDR1 is LNHDA, CDR2 SQIVND, per germline (reference sequence). V lost 4 bases and J lost 6; bases outside the gene matches: 5. The CDR3 region is CASSTGQAHGYTF. CDR3 DNA sequence: TGTGCCAGTAGTACCGGACAGGCTCATGGCTACACCTTC.

This clonotype was observed at least ten times. The V call is TRBV2, the J call TRBJ2-7; D is possibly TRBD2 (5 bases). Trimming pared 7 bases from V and 4 bases from J, leaving 17 bases between. The CDR3 runs 14 residues. Germline V CDR1 and CDR2: SNHLY, FYNNEI. The CDR3: CASTTWLAAYEQYF. In DNA, the CDR3 is TGTGCCAGCACTACTTGGCTAGCCGCGTACGAGCAGTACTTC.

This clonotype showed up many times. CDR3 protein: CASSRRDRGLEQYF. The CDR3 DNA sequence: TGTGCCAGCAGCCGCCGGGACAGGGGTCTCGAGCAGTACTTC. This sequence joins TRBV11-2 and TRBJ2-7; 10 nucleotides align to TRBD1. Losses at the gene ends were 5 bases for V and 6 bases for J; bases not matched to a gene: 7. Germline lookup yields CDR1 SGHAT and CDR2 FQNNGV. The CDR3 has 14 amino acids.

The V and J genes are TRBV6-4 and TRBJ2-1; D tentatively reads TRBD1 or TRBD2 (5 bases each). In germline, CDR1 is MRHNA, CDR2 SNTAGT. V gave up 5 bases and J gave up 4 bases, with 15 bases separating them. The CDR3 loop spans 15 amino acids. CDR3 sequence reads: CASSLRDGAYNEQFF. CDR3 nucleotide sequence: TGTGCCAGCAGTCTCCGGGACGGAGCTTACAATGAGCAGTTCTTC.

This clonotype occurred a few times. This chain joins TRBV3-1 and TRBJ2-1; 8 bases fit TRBD1. The CDR3 length is 12 residues. The V gene end was trimmed by 4 bases and the J gene end by 9 bases; junction bases not matched to a gene: 2. The germline gives CDR1 LGHDT, CDR2 YNNKEL (reference sequence). The CDR3 DNA sequence: TGTGCCAGCAGCCGGACAGGGTTTGAGCAGTTCTTC. This gives the protein CASSRTGFEQFF.